The next 28 T cell receptor beta chains were all read from a single sample in a study of technical replicates of blood from a few donors. TCRdb's table, derived via immunoSEQ multiplex PCR, lists solely in-frame clones and lacks some. The repertoire holds approximately 41,000 clones, with around 97% as singletons. Sequencing used T cells isolated from PBMCs. Source of these receptors: a human donor in good health.

The chain carries TRBV10-3 and TRBJ2-7; 13 bases match TRBD2. This CDR3 has 14 amino acids. The germline V gene has CDR1 ENHRY and CDR2 SYGVKD. V was pared by 2 bases and J by 5 bases, with 0 bases of the junction left unmatched. The CDR3 is CAISEGLAGDEQYF. As DNA, the CDR3 is TGTGCCATCAGTGAGGGACTAGCGGGAGACGAGCAGTACTTC.

The chain recombines TRBV18 with TRBJ2-7; D is perhaps TRBD1 (5 bases). CDR1 and CDR2 from the germline V gene are KGHSH and LQKENI. The CDR3 is 14 amino acids. Trimming pared 5 bases from V and 6 bases from J, leaving 17 bases between. CDR3 region: CASSNLQESGEQYF. CDR3 DNA: TGTGCCAGCTCAAATCTACAGGAATCCGGCGAGCAGTACTTC.

The rearrangement uses TRBV7-2 and TRBJ1-3, with 8 bases identical to TRBD1. This CDR3 contains 19 residues. From germline, CDR1 is SGHTA and CDR2 FQGNSA. Trimming at V came to 5 bases and at J to 4 bases, leaving 19 bases not matched to a gene. In nucleotides, the CDR3 is TGTGCCAGCAGCCCCGCCTTTTTTATCAGGGGGCCGGACGGAAACACCATATATTTT. Protein product: CASSPAFFIRGPDGNTIYF.

This chain links TRBV5-1 with TRBJ1-1; D may be TRBD1 (5 bases). CDR3 length equals 14 residues. The V gene's germline CDR1 is SGHRS and CDR2 YFSETQ. V lost 7 bases and J lost 1, with 14 bases in between. The CDR3 is CASGPGGTNTEAFF. CDR3 nucleotide sequence: TGCGCCAGCGGGCCCGGGGGAACGAACACTGAAGCTTTCTTT. Using reference TRBV5-1 and TRBJ1-1 for the parts outside the CDR3, the full variable domain is KAGVTQTPRYLIKTRGQQVTLSCSPISGHRSVSWYQQTPGQGLQFLFEYFSETQRNKGNFPGRFSGRQFSNSRSEMNVSTLELGDSALYLCASGPGGTNTEAFFGQGTRLTVV.

This clone is medium-sized by share. V and J are TRBV19 and TRBJ1-2; D remains ambiguous. V was clipped by 5 bases and J by 8 bases, with 15 bases between them. This CDR3 comprises 13 residues. CDR1 is LNHDA and CDR2 is SQIVND in the germline V gene (reference sequence). The CDR3 region has the DNA TGTGCCAGTAGTGTGACTACGAAAGGGGGCTACACCTTC. It codes for CASSVTTKGGYTF.

The chain recombines TRBV9 with TRBJ2-1, with 10 bases aligning to TRBD2. Looked up from germline, CDR1 is SGDLS and CDR2 is YYNGEE. The length of the CDR3 is 17 residues. Trimming removed 3 bases from V and 0 bases from J; junction bases left unmatched: 6. CDR3 coding DNA: TGTGCCAGCAGCGCGGGACTAGCGCGATTCTCCTACAATGAGCAGTTCTTC. It specifies CASSAGLARFSYNEQFF.

The gene calls are TRBV20-1 and TRBJ2-7; tentative D call: TRBD1 (6 bases). CDR1 and CDR2 (germline): DFQATT, SNEGSKA (reference sequence). The CDR3 consists of 10 residues. With 5 bases removed from V and 4 bases from J, the gap between germline ends came to 6 bases. The CDR3 coding sequence is TGCAGTGCTGGACAGTACGAGCAGTACTTC. Its translation: CSAGQYEQYF.

The chain uses TRBV28 and TRBJ1-5; D perhaps matches TRBD1 (5 bases). Trimming stripped 5 bases from V and 4 bases from J, with 21 bases between. Germline CDR1 reads MDHEN; CDR2 reads SYDVKM. The length of the CDR3 is 17 residues. The CDR3 protein is CASSTGGWRSINQPQHF. The CDR3, as DNA: TGTGCCAGCAGTACCGGGGGGTGGCGGTCGATTAATCAGCCCCAGCATTTT.

The chain employs TRBV28 and TRBJ2-1; 9 nucleotides align to TRBD2. J was trimmed by 8 bases and V by 7 bases; bases with no gene match: 12. CDR1 and CDR2 from the germline V gene are MDHEN and SYDVKM. This CDR3 contains 15 residues. Here the CDR3 reads CASMGGRAGSYEQFF. Here the CDR3 DNA reads TGTGCCAGCATGGGCGGGAGGGCTGGATCGTATGAGCAGTTCTTC.

The chain joins TRBV5-6 to TRBJ2-7; 8 nucleotides agree with TRBD2. This CDR3 contains 17 residues. Trimming removed 4 bases from V and 4 bases from J; junction bases left unmatched: 16. The germline gives CDR1 SGHDT, CDR2 YYEEEE. CDR3 loop: CASSRTALAEVTYEQYF. The CDR3 DNA reads TGTGCCAGCAGCCGAACTGCACTAGCGGAGGTTACTTACGAGCAGTACTTC.

V is TRBV5-8 and J is TRBJ2-3; D is ambiguous. The length of the CDR3 is 14 residues. V dropped 0 bases and J dropped 2 bases, with 7 bases sitting between them. CDR1 and CDR2 (germline): SGHTS, YDEGEE. The CDR3 DNA sequence: TGTGCCAGCAGCTTGGGGCAGGACACAGATACGCAGTATTTT. The encoded protein is CASSLGQDTDTQYF.

The table lists this clone with a count of one. This chain connects TRBV29-1 to TRBJ2-1; possible D gene TRBD2, 7 bases. Germline-derived CDR1 and CDR2 are SQVTM and ANQGSEA. This CDR3 region has 14 residues. V lost 6 bases and J lost 2, with 14 bases in between. The DNA of the CDR3 is TGCAGCGTCCAAGGGGGGACTACCTACAATGAGCAGTTCTTC. This gives the protein CSVQGGTTYNEQFF.

In its sample, this clone was seen a few times. The V gene is TRBV7-3, the J gene TRBJ1-1; D remains unclear. In germline, CDR1 is SGHTA, CDR2 FQGTGA. This CDR3 contains 15 residues. The V gene lost 2 bases and the J gene lost 2 bases, with 12 bases spanning the gap. CDR3 nucleotides: TGTGCCAGCAGCTTATCGACCTCAGGAAACACTGAAGCTTTCTTT. Translating it yields CASSLSTSGNTEAFF.

The chain couples TRBV6-4 to TRBJ2-7; 9 bases match TRBD1. V shed 7 bases, J shed 4 bases, and the junction held 11 bases outside the gene matches. In germline, CDR1 is MRHNA, CDR2 SNTAGT. This CDR3 region has 15 residues. The CDR3 bases are TGTGCCAGCACCGCGAAGGACAGGGGAGGATACGAGCAGTACTTC. Translation gives CASTAKDRGGYEQYF.

The rearrangement joins TRBV28 to TRBJ2-7; 12 bases are shared with TRBD2. There are 15 residues in the CDR3. J gave up 4 bases and V 5 bases, and 6 bases lay outside the gene matches. In germline, CDR1 is MDHEN, CDR2 SYDVKM. The CDR3 nucleotides read TGTGCCAGCAGTCCGGGACTAGCGGGTGGGTACGAGCAGTACTTC. It yields the protein CASSPGLAGGYEQYF.

This rearrangement joins TRBV7-3 to TRBJ1-1; TRBD1 matches at 7 bases. The germline V gene has CDR1 SGHTA and CDR2 FQGTGA. The CDR3 is made up of 13 amino acids. V lost 2 bases and J lost 4; bases outside the gene matches: 1. The CDR3, as DNA: TGTGCCAGCAGCTTATCAGGGGGCACTGAAGCTTTCTTT. Translating it yields CASSLSGGTEAFF. Supplemented by reference TRBV7-3 and TRBJ1-1, the full variable domain reads GAGVSQTPSNKVTEKGKYVELRCDPISGHTALYWYRQSLGQGPEFLIYFQGTGAADDSGLPNDRFFAVRPEGSVSTLKIQRTERGDSAVYLCASSLSGGTEAFFGQGTRLTVV.

This chain joins TRBV2 and TRBJ1-5; maybe TRBD1 (6 bases). CDR1 and CDR2 (germline): SNHLY, FYNNEI. V was trimmed by 7 bases and J by 7 bases, leaving 17 bases between them. The CDR3 runs to 14 residues. The CDR3 nucleotides are TGTGCCAGCACCCTACAGGGACGGTTGCAGCCCCAGCATTTT. It translates to CASTLQGRLQPQHF.

The V call is TRBV12-5, the J call TRBJ1-2, with TRBD1 matching over 12 bases. The germline gives CDR1 LGHNT, CDR2 FRNRAP. V shed 5 bases, J shed 5 bases, and the junction held 6 bases outside the gene matches. The CDR3 sequence is 15 residues long. The CDR3 loop is CASGPGTGGFYGYTF. In DNA form, the CDR3 reads TGTGCTAGTGGTCCCGGGACAGGGGGCTTTTATGGCTACACCTTC.

This sequence joins TRBV5-8 and TRBJ2-7; the D gene is possibly TRBD2 (6 bases). The V and J ends lost 5 bases and 5 bases respectively, with 14 bases between them. This CDR3 is built from 13 residues. CDR1 and CDR2 (germline): SGHTS, YDEGEE. CDR3 bases: TGTGCCAGCAGTCTTCGGGGGTCCCACGAGCAGTACTTC. It codes for CASSLRGSHEQYF.

The chain recombines TRBV15 with TRBJ2-7; tentative D call: TRBD1 (6 bases). The ends were cut back, 3 bases at V and 0 bases at J, with 6 bases in the middle. The CDR3 spans 13 residues. Germline lookup yields CDR1 LNHNV and CDR2 YYDKDF (reference sequence). The CDR3 protein is CATSRDSSYEQYF. As DNA, the CDR3 is TGTGCCACCAGCAGGGACAGCTCCTACGAGCAGTACTTC.

The chain recombines TRBV11-2 with TRBJ1-2; D may be TRBD1 (6 bases). This CDR3 is 16 amino acids long. The germline V gene has CDR1 SGHAT and CDR2 FQNNGV. V was pared by 5 bases and J by 0 bases, with 16 bases between. CDR3 amino acids: CASSARWTESNYGYTF. CDR3 DNA: TGTGCCAGCAGCGCTAGATGGACAGAGTCTAACTATGGCTACACCTTC.

The chain is built from TRBV2 and TRBJ2-5; 9 bases map to TRBD2. The V gene end was trimmed by 6 bases and the J gene end by 5 bases; junction bases not matched to a gene: 22. Germline V CDR1 and CDR2: SNHLY, FYNNEI. The CDR3 is 19 amino acids. This CDR3 is CASRGPPVAGGPLGETQYF. The DNA of the CDR3 is TGTGCCAGCAGAGGCCCCCCGGTTGCGGGAGGGCCCTTGGGCGAGACCCAGTACTTC.

A note on this clone: At one boundary the junction diverges from the germline segment, which might be a read error. This chain joins TRBV4-1 and TRBJ2-7; D is possibly TRBD2 (6 bases). The CDR3 loop spans 12 amino acids. CDR1 is MGHRA, CDR2 YSYEKL, per germline. CDR3 loop: CASSQGGEAVVF. CDR3 DNA sequence: TGCGCCAGCAGCCAAGGAGGGGAGGCGGTAGTTTTC.

The chain uses TRBV2 and TRBJ1-2, with a weak D call TRBD1 (5 bases). The V and J ends lost 5 bases and 6 bases respectively, with 16 bases between them. The CDR3 is made up of 14 amino acids. The germline V gene has CDR1 SNHLY and CDR2 FYNNEI. CDR3 in DNA: TGTGCCAGCAGTCAACGAGGGACTGTAGATGGCTACACCTTC. Residues: CASSQRGTVDGYTF. Looking up the rest from reference TRBV2 and TRBJ1-2 gives the full variable domain: EPEVTQTPSHQVTQMGQEVILRCVPISNHLYFYWYRQILGQKVEFLVSFYNNEISEKSEIFDDQFSVERPDGSNFTLKIRSTKLEDSAMYFCASSQRGTVDGYTFGSGTRLTVV.

V is TRBV13 and J is TRBJ2-7; 7 bases line up with TRBD1. V was clipped by 5 bases and J by 5 bases; unmatched bases: 9. The CDR3 contains 14 residues. CDR1 and CDR2 from the germline V gene are PRHDT and FYEKMQ (reference sequence). Here the CDR3 DNA reads TGTGCCAGCAGCCCCCCAGGGGGTTCCCACGAGCAGTACTTC. Amino acids: CASSPPGGSHEQYF.

The chain links TRBV21-1 to TRBJ1-2; no check of the table's D call, TRBD1, against the DNA was made. TRBV21-1 is a documented pseudogene. This CDR3 is 12 amino acids long. CDR3 amino acids: CASRDSFYGYTF. The CDR3 bases are TGTGCCAGTCGGGACAGTTTTTATGGCTACACCTTC.

J is TRBJ1-2 and V is TRBV4-1, with 7 positions matching TRBD1. The trim removed 4 bases at V and 5 bases at J, leaving 10 bases unmatched. This CDR3 is 15 amino acids long. CDR1 is MGHRA, CDR2 YSYEKL, per germline. For the CDR3, the DNA is TGCGCCAGCAGCCGACAGGGATCCGACCCGTATGGCTACACCTTC. It encodes CASSRQGSDPYGYTF.

This clone is a singleton in its sample. This chain uses TRBV28 with TRBJ1-1, with 7 bases matching TRBD1. CDR1 and CDR2 (germline): MDHEN, SYDVKM. V dropped 2 bases and J dropped 5; count of bases not matched to a gene: 17. This CDR3 has 18 amino acids. The CDR3 DNA follows: TGTGCCAGCAGTTTAAAGTTAAGGGTACAGGGGAGTAAAACTGAAGCTTTCTTT. Amino acids: CASSLKLRVQGSKTEAFF.